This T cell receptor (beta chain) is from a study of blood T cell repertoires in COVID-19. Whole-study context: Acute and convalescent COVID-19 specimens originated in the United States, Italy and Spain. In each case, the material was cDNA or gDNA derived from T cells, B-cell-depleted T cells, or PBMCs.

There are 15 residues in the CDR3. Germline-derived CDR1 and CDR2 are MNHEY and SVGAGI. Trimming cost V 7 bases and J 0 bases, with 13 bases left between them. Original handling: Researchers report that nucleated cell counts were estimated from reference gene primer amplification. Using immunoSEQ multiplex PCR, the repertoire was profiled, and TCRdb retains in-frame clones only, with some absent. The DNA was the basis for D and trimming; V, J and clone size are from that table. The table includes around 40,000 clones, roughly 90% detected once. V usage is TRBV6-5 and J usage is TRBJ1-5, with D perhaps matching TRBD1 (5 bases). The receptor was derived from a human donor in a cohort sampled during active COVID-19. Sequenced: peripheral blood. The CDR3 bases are TGTGCCAGCACCGGAGGAGGGGTTAGCAATCAGCCCCAGCATTTT. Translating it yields CASTGGGVSNQPQHF.